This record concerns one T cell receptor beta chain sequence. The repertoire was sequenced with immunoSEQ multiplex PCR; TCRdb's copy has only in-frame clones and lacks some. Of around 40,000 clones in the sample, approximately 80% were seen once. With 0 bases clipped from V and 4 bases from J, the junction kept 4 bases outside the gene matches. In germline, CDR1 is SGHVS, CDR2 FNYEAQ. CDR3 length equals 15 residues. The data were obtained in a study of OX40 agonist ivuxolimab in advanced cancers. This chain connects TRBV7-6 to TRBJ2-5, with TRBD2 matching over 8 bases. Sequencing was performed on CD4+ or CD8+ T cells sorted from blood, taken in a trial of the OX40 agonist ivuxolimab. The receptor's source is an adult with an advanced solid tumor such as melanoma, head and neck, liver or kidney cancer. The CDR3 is CASSLASGLGETQYF. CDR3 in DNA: TGTGCCAGCAGCTTAGCCTCGGGACTAGGAGAGACCCAGTACTTC.